The next 32 T cell receptor beta chains were all read from a single sample in a study of shared clonotypes between healthy human individuals. Profiled with immunoSEQ multiplex PCR; TCRdb holds only in-frame clones, not every one. The sample lists about 490,000 clones; 79% were seen once. The material sequenced was PBMCs. The receptor set was obtained from a woman in her thirties or forties in good health. Some clones in this sample may be carry-over from other donors' samples.

The V gene is TRBV5-1, the J gene TRBJ2-3; TRBD2 agrees at 10 bases. CDR3 length equals 15 residues. The junction had 4 bases not matched to a gene; V was cut back by 3 bases and J by 3 bases. Germline CDR1 reads SGHRS; CDR2 reads YFSETQ. The chain's CDR3 is CASSYLAGETDTQYF. CDR3 DNA: TGCGCCAGCAGCTATCTAGCGGGAGAAACAGATACGCAGTATTTT.

The chain recombines TRBV28 with TRBJ2-7, with D maybe TRBD2 (6 bases). V lost 2 bases and J lost 6, with 8 bases in between. CDR1 is MDHEN, CDR2 SYDVKM, per germline. CDR3 length: 12 amino acids. The CDR3 nucleotides read TGTGCCAGCAGTTTAGGCGGGGCCGAGCAGTACTTC. It yields the protein CASSLGGAEQYF.

The V call is TRBV7-2, the J call TRBJ2-7; unclear D gene. Germline values: CDR1 SGHTA, CDR2 FQGNSA. The V end lost 5 bases, the J end lost 6 bases, and 11 bases lay between the germline ends. The CDR3 extends over 12 amino acids. The CDR3 coding sequence is TGTGCCAGCAGCCAGCTCCCTCCCGAGCAGTACTTC. This encodes CASSQLPPEQYF.

The V and J genes are TRBV7-8 and TRBJ2-7; 11 nucleotides align to TRBD2. CDR1 and CDR2 from the germline V gene are SGHVS and FQNEAQ. Trimming removed 4 bases from V and 0 bases from J; junction bases left unmatched: 17. The CDR3 runs 20 residues. For the CDR3, the DNA is TGTGCCAGCAGCTATTATGTGGGGTTAGCGGGAGGGAGGAACTCCTACGAGCAGTACTTC. This codes for CASSYYVGLAGGRNSYEQYF.

The table lists this clone with a few counts. This chain links TRBV19 with TRBJ2-2; 8 bases match TRBD2. This CDR3 has 15 residues. Germline V gene data show CDR1 as LNHDA and CDR2 as SQIVND (reference sequence). V lost 3 bases, J lost 5 bases, and 5 bases stayed unmatched. CDR3 sequence reads: CASSIVAGMTGELFF. The CDR3 region has the DNA TGTGCCAGTAGTATTGTAGCGGGGATGACCGGGGAGCTGTTTTTT.

The J gene is TRBJ2-5, the V gene TRBV9; TRBD2 is a possible D gene (6 bases). Deletions cut 0 bases from V and 5 bases from J, with 14 bases between. Germline assignment: CDR1 SGDLS and CDR2 YYNGEE. This CDR3 spans 15 amino acids. CDR3 sequence reads: CASSVEDYPGETQYF. The CDR3 DNA reads TGTGCCAGCAGCGTAGAGGACTACCCCGGGGAGACCCAGTACTTC.

The CDR3 DNA reads TGTGCCAGCAGCATCAATAGCGGGAGGGCCAGCAATGAGCAGTTCTTC. Its protein product is CASSINSGRASNEQFF. V gene TRBV7-3 combines with J gene TRBJ2-1, with 11 bases matching TRBD2. J gave up 6 bases and V 5 bases, and 9 bases lay outside the gene matches. This CDR3 spans 16 amino acids. In germline, CDR1 is SGHTA, CDR2 FQGTGA.

A remark on this clone: Other nucleotide sequences in the sample specify the same CDR3. V is TRBV7-2 and J is TRBJ2-7; D unclear. Germline values: CDR1 SGHTA, CDR2 FQGNSA. CDR3 size: 13 residues. The V end lost 1 base, the J end lost 3 bases, and 7 bases lay between the germline ends. CDR3 coding DNA: TGTGCCAGCAGCTTAGGACCGCTCTACGAGCAGTACTTC. It translates to CASSLGPLYEQYF.

The chain carries TRBV9 and TRBJ1-4; 7 nucleotides match TRBD1. This CDR3 region has 14 residues. In germline, CDR1 is SGDLS, CDR2 YYNGEE. Trimming removed 4 bases from V and 8 bases from J; junction bases left unmatched: 8. In nucleotides, the CDR3 is TGTGCCAGCAGCCTAGGACAGGAGAGCGAAAAACTGTTTTTT. It translates to CASSLGQESEKLFF.

This clone turned up a few times. The rearrangement joins TRBV7-9 to TRBJ2-1; 11 bases align to TRBD2. CDR1 is SEHNR and CDR2 is FQNEAQ in the germline V gene (reference sequence). The CDR3 runs 18 residues. J was trimmed by 7 bases and V by 4 bases; bases with no gene match: 15. In nucleotides, the CDR3 is TGTGCCAGCAGCTCGAAGTTCAGGACTAGCGGGTTACTGAATGAGCAGTTCTTC. Its translation is CASSSKFRTSGLLNEQFF.

CDR3 residues: CASGPTGAVETQYF. CDR3 nucleotide sequence: TGTGCCAGCGGACCGACAGGGGCAGTGGAGACCCAGTACTTC. V gene TRBV7-6 combines with J gene TRBJ2-5; TRBD1 agrees at 8 bases. Germline V CDR1 and CDR2: SGHVS, FNYEAQ. The CDR3 spans 14 residues. J was trimmed by 5 bases and V by 8 bases; bases with no gene match: 10.

This clone was seen once. The J gene is TRBJ2-3, the V gene TRBV5-6; 8 positions agree with TRBD1. This CDR3 spans 15 amino acids. After removal of 0 bases from V and 4 bases from J, the junction contained 4 bases not matched to a gene. Germline values: CDR1 SGHDT, CDR2 YYEEEE. CDR3 sequence reads: CASSLGQGAADTQYF. The DNA of the CDR3 is TGTGCCAGCAGCTTGGGGCAGGGGGCGGCAGATACGCAGTATTTT.

This sequence joins TRBV11-3 and TRBJ1-1; D is ambiguous. The V end lost 6 bases, the J end lost 0 bases, and 8 bases lay between the germline ends. CDR1 and CDR2 from the germline V gene are SGHNT and YENEEA. The CDR3 has 13 residues. CDR3 nucleotides: TGTGCCAGCAGTCAGGAGTTGAACACTGAAGCTTTCTTT. It codes for CASSQELNTEAFF.

This sequence joins TRBV5-6 and TRBJ2-7, with 7 bases identical to TRBD2. The CDR3 length is 14 residues. The V gene end was trimmed by 2 bases and the J gene end by 6 bases; junction bases not matched to a gene: 8. Germline V gene lookup returns CDR1 SGHDT and CDR2 YYEEEE. Here the CDR3 DNA reads TGTGCCAGCAGCTTTACCTGGGGAGGGATCGAGCAGTACTTC. Translated: CASSFTWGGIEQYF.

As for this clone: At one boundary the junction diverges from the germline segment, which might be a read error. V is TRBV28 and J is TRBJ2-7, with 9 nucleotides matching TRBD1. Germline V gene lookup returns CDR1 MDHEN and CDR2 SYDVKM. The CDR3 runs 15 residues. CDR3 sequence (DNA): TGTGCCAGCAGTCCCCGGACAGGGGCTCCCGGCGAGCAGTGGTTC. It encodes CASSPRTGAPGEQWF.

The chain recombines TRBV6-6 with TRBJ2-5, with a tentative D call TRBD2 (6 bases). The germline V gene has CDR1 MNHNY and CDR2 SVGAGI (reference sequence). CDR3 length: 13 amino acids. Trimming removed 2 bases at V and 4 bases at J, with 8 bases between. CDR3 amino acids: CASSYRAGETQYF. CDR3 bases: TGTGCCAGCAGTTACAGAGCGGGAGAGACCCAGTACTTC.

The chain joins TRBV7-9 to TRBJ2-5; D perhaps matches TRBD1 (5 bases). CDR3 length: 9 amino acids. Germline V lookup: CDR1 SEHNR, CDR2 FQNEAQ (reference sequence). V was trimmed by 11 bases and J by 7 bases, leaving 8 bases between them. The CDR3 sequence is CAVGVTQYF. The CDR3 DNA is TGTGCCGTAGGGGTGACCCAGTACTTC.

This clone was seen a handful of times. The rearrangement joins TRBV19 to TRBJ1-1, with a weak D call TRBD1 (5 bases). Per germline, CDR1 LNHDA and CDR2 SQIVND (reference sequence). The CDR3 is 12 amino acids. Trimming left V 5 bases short and J 7 bases short, with 11 bases between. The CDR3 DNA reads TGTGCCAGTAGTCCCAGGGACGGTGAAGCTTTCTTT. It codes for CASSPRDGEAFF.

The chain is built from TRBV27 and TRBJ2-5; maybe TRBD2 (6 bases). The CDR3 is 14 residues long. Per the germline V gene, CDR1 is MNHEY and CDR2 is SMNVEV (reference sequence). V lost 6 bases to trimming and J lost 4 bases, with 15 bases between them. CDR3 protein: CASSREELAETQYF. The CDR3 DNA reads TGTGCCAGCAGCAGGGAGGAACTAGCAGAGACCCAGTACTTC.

V and J are TRBV28 and TRBJ2-2, with D perhaps given as TRBD1 or TRBD2 (6 bases each). V lost 3 bases, J lost 6 bases, and 17 bases lay in between. Germline values: CDR1 MDHEN, CDR2 SYDVKM. The CDR3 has 16 amino acids. The CDR3 loop is CASSFFGGGLAGELFF. For the CDR3, the DNA is TGTGCCAGCAGTTTCTTCGGTGGGGGGCTGGCCGGGGAGCTGTTTTTT.

The J gene is TRBJ1-5, the V gene TRBV7-2, with 8 bases aligning to TRBD1. The CDR3 contains 15 residues. V gave up 0 bases and J gave up 6 bases; unmatched junction bases: 4. Per germline, CDR1 SGHTA and CDR2 FQGNSA. The CDR3 DNA follows: TGTGCCAGCAGCTTAGCTGCAGGGGGCTTTCAGCCCCAGCATTTT. This codes for CASSLAAGGFQPQHF.

As regards this clone: An end of the junction does not agree with germline; a read error may underlie this. The chain uses TRBV30 and TRBJ1-2; D is ambiguous. CDR3 size: 13 residues. From germline, CDR1 is GTSNPN and CDR2 SVGIG (reference sequence). The chain's CDR3 is CAWSGTRLYGYTF. The CDR3 nucleotides read TGCGCCTGGAGCGGCACCAGGTTGTATGGCTACACCTTC.

The V call is TRBV18, the J call TRBJ2-5, with 14 positions matching TRBD2. This CDR3 region has 17 residues. V gave up 3 bases and J gave up 2 bases; unmatched junction bases: 5. Germline CDR1 reads KGHSH; CDR2 reads LQKENI. The CDR3 region has the DNA TGTGCCAGCTCACCGACTAGCGGGAGGGCCCGACAAGAGACCCAGTACTTC. Its translation is CASSPTSGRARQETQYF.

As to this clone: A far more abundant clone sits one base away, making this likely a read error. The conserved closing phenylalanine or tryptophan is absent in this CDR3, likely reflecting a read error. This chain links TRBV6-4 with TRBJ1-1; 8 bases match TRBD1. Looked up from germline, CDR1 is MRHNA and CDR2 is SNTAGT. Trimming removed 3 bases from V and 1 base from J; junction bases left unmatched: 1. The CDR3 runs to 14 residues. The CDR3 nucleotides are TGTGCCAGCAGTGAGGGACAGGAGAACACTGAAGCTTTCATT. Amino acid sequence: CASSEGQENTEAFI.

This clone appeared a single time. The CDR3 region has the DNA TGTGCCAGCCAGGGCCGAGGGAAGGGCTACGAGCAGTACTTC. Translating gives CASQGRGKGYEQYF. The rearrangement joins TRBV27 to TRBJ2-7; D may be TRBD1 or TRBD2 (5 bases each). CDR1 and CDR2 (germline): MNHEY, SMNVEV (reference sequence). The length of the CDR3 is 14 residues. Trimming took 8 bases from V and 3 from J, leaving 17 bases between them.

This clone was counted only a few times. The V and J genes are TRBV7-9 and TRBJ2-7; D is unclear. Trimming cost V 3 bases and J 0 bases, with 9 bases left between them. Per germline, CDR1 SEHNR and CDR2 FQNEAQ (reference sequence). The CDR3 has 14 amino acids. The CDR3 protein is CASSLSAVSYEQYF. The CDR3 bases are TGTGCCAGCAGCTTGAGCGCAGTCTCCTACGAGCAGTACTTC.

J is TRBJ2-7 and V is TRBV2; 7 nucleotides match TRBD2. Per the germline V gene, CDR1 is SNHLY and CDR2 is FYNNEI. After removal of 7 bases from V and 2 bases from J, the junction contained 5 bases not matched to a gene. The length of the CDR3 is 13 residues. CDR3 sequence reads: CASIAGDPYEQYF. CDR3 coding DNA: TGTGCCAGCATAGCGGGCGACCCCTACGAGCAGTACTTC.

This clone occurred many times. This sequence joins TRBV11-2 and TRBJ1-2; 7 bases agree with TRBD1. Germline V gene lookup returns CDR1 SGHAT and CDR2 FQNNGV. This CDR3 spans 15 amino acids. J was trimmed by 0 bases and V by 4 bases; bases with no gene match: 5. The DNA of the CDR3 is TGTGCCAGCAGCTCCAACAGGGGCTCTAACTATGGCTACACCTTC. It translates to CASSSNRGSNYGYTF.

This chain joins TRBV11-2 and TRBJ2-3, with 10 bases lining up with TRBD2. V lost 8 bases and J lost 1; bases outside the gene matches: 3. Germline V lookup: CDR1 SGHAT, CDR2 FQNNGV. The CDR3 consists of 14 residues. CDR3 coding DNA: TGTGCCAGCCTAGCGGGAGCGGGCACAGATACGCAGTATTTT. This translates into CASLAGAGTDTQYF. Full variable domain (remainder filled in from reference TRBV11-2 and TRBJ2-3): EAGVAQSPRYKIIEKRQSVAFWCNPISGHATLYWYQQILGQGPKLLIQFQNNGVVDDSQLPKDRFSAERLKGVDSTLKIQPAKLEDSAVYLCASLAGAGTDTQYFGPGTRLTVL.

This clone was observed a single time. The rearrangement joins TRBV25-1 to TRBJ2-1; D call uncertain. V lost 4 bases to trimming and J lost 5 bases, with 3 bases between them. The CDR3 covers 11 residues. Germline V gives CDR1 MGHDK, CDR2 SYGVNS. DNA for the CDR3: TGTGCCAGCAGTGCCGACAATGAGCAGTTCTTC. Translation: CASSADNEQFF.

This chain connects TRBV29-1 to TRBJ1-2; 9 nucleotides line up with TRBD1. The V and J ends lost 6 bases and 3 bases, in that order; junction bases with no gene match: 8. The V gene's germline CDR1 is SQVTM and CDR2 ANQGSEA. The CDR3 extends over 14 amino acids. CDR3 loop: CSVATTGGDYGYTF. As DNA, the CDR3 is TGCAGCGTAGCGACTACAGGGGGCGACTATGGCTACACCTTC.

The chain links TRBV7-2 to TRBJ2-2, with 7 bases identical to TRBD2. In germline, CDR1 is SGHTA, CDR2 FQGNSA. The length of the CDR3 is 15 residues. The V segment lost 5 bases and the J segment 7 bases; nucleotides outside the gene matches: 10. The CDR3 DNA is TGTGCCAGCAGCCTGACTAGCACGAGAGGCGGGGAGCTGTTTTTT. Translation: CASSLTSTRGGELFF.